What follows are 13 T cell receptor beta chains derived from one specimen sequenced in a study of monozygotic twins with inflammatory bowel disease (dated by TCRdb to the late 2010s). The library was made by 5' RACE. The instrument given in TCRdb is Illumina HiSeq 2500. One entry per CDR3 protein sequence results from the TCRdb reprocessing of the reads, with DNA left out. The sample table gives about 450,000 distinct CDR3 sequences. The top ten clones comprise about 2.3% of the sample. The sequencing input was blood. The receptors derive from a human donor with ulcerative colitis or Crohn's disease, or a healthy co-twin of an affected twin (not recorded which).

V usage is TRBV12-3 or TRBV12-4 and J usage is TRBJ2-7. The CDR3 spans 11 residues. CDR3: CASSWGPEQYF.

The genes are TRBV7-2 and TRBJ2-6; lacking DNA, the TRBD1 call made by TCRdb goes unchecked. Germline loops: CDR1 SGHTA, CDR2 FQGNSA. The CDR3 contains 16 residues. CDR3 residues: CASSQSGGAGANVLTF.

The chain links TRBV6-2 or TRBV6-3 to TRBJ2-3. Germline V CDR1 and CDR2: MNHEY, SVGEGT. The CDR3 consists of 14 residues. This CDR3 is CASTNAVRPDTQYF.

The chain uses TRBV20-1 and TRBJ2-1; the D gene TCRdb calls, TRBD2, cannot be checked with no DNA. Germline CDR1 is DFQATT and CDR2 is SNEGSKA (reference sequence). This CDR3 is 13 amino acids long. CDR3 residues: CSAQDYRTNEQFF.

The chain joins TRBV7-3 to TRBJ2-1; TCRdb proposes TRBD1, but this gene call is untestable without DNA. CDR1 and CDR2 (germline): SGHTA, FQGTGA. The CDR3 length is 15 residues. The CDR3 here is CASSLQEGGPDEQFF.

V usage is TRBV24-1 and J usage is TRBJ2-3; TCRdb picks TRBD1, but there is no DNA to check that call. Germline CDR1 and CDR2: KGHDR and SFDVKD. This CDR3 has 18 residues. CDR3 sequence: CATSETLGAGAITDTQYF.

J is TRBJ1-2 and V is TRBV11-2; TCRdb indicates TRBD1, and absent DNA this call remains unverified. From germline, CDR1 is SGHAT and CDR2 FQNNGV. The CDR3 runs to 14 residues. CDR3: CASSLGIPGEGYTF. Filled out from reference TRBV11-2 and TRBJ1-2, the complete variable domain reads EAGVAQSPRYKIIEKRQSVAFWCNPISGHATLYWYQQILGQGPKLLIQFQNNGVVDDSQLPKDRFSAERLKGVDSTLKIQPAKLEDSAVYLCASSLGIPGEGYTFGSGTRLTVV.

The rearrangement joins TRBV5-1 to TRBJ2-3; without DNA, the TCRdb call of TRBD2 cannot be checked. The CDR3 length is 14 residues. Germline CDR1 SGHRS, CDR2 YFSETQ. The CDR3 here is CASSPGTNGDTQYF.

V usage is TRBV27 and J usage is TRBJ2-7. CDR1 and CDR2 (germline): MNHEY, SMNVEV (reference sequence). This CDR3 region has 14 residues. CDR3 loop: CASSHLDSSYEQYF.

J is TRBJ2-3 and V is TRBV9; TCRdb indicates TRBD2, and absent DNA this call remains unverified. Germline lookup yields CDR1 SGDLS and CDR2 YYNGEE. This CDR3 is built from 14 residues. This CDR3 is CASSVEPSYDTQYF.

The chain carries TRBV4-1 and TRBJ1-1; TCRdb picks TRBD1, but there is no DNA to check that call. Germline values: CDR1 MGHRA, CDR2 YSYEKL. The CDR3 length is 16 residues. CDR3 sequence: CASSFILDTAAPVAFF.

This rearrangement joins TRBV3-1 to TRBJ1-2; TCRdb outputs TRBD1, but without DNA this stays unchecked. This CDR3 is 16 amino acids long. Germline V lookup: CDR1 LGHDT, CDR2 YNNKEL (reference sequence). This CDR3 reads CASSKSGTSLNYGYTF.

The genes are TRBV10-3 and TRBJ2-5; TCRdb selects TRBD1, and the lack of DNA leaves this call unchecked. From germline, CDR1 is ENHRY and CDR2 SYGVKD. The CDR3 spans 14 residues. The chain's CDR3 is CAIRDGTNQETQYF.